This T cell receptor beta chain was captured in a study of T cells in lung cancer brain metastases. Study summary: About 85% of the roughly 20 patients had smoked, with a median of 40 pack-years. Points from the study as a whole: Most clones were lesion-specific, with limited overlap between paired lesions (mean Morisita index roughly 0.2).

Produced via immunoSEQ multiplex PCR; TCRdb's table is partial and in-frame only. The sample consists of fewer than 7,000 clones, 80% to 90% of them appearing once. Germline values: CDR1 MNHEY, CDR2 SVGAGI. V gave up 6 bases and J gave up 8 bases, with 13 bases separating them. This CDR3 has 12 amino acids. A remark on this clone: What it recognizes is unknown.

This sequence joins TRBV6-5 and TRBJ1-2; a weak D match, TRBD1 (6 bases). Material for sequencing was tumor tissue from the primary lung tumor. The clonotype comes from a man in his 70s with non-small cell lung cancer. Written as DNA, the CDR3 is TGTGCCAGCAGACAGGGCGCGGGCGGCTACACCTTC. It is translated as CASRQGAGGYTF.